Listed below are T cell receptor beta chains from one sample, sequenced in a study of a mutant IDH1 vaccine in newly diagnosed glioma. These TCRs are of unknown antigen specificity. Only in-frame clones appear in the TCRdb table, and some are missing; sequencing was by immunoSEQ multiplex PCR. The profile shows approximately 52,000 clones, more than 75% of them singletons. Material: PBMCs, obtained from a glioma patient whose treatment included an IDH1 peptide vaccine. The receptor set was obtained from a woman aged 35 to 49 with glioma. Some clones in this sample may be carry-over from other donors' samples. CDR3s include the opening cysteine and the closing phenylalanine or tryptophan. The order of the fields is J gene, V gene, D gene, clone size, CDR3 protein, CDR3 DNA. A D gene is named only where the DNA matches it firmly. Clone size, where shown, is once, few, many, or a class for clones that have expanded.

J gene: TRBJ1-2
V gene: TRBV6-5
D gene: NA
clone size: NA
CDR3 protein: CASTGGGGYTF
CDR3 DNA: TGTGCCAGCACCGGGGGAGGCGGCTACACCTTC

J gene: TRBJ2-5
V gene: TRBV19
D gene: NA
clone size: NA
CDR3 protein: CASSIGVGVYQETQYF
CDR3 DNA: TGTGCCAGTAGTATAGGGGTTGGAGTGTACCAAGAGACCCAGTACTTC

J gene: TRBJ1-2
V gene: TRBV10-3
D gene: TRBD1
clone size: medium-sized
CDR3 protein: CAISEGTDYGYTF
CDR3 DNA: TGTGCCATCAGTGAAGGGACAGACTATGGCTACACCTTC

J gene: TRBJ2-7
V gene: TRBV10-2
D gene: NA
clone size: NA
CDR3 protein: CASRQGQAMSYEQYF
CDR3 DNA: TGCGCCAGCAGGCAGGGCCAGGCGATGTCCTACGAGCAGTACTTC

J gene: TRBJ1-5
V gene: TRBV5-6
D gene: TRBD1
clone size: NA
CDR3 protein: CASSVGQGANSNQPQHF
CDR3 DNA: TGTGCCAGCAGCGTCGGACAGGGGGCGAATAGCAATCAGCCCCAGCATTTT

J gene: TRBJ1-1
V gene: TRBV7-9
D gene: NA
clone size: NA
CDR3 protein: CASSFPGAGAEAFF
CDR3 DNA: TGTGCCAGCAGCTTCCCCGGGGCGGGGGCTGAAGCTTTCTTT

J gene: TRBJ1-1
V gene: TRBV7-2
D gene: NA
clone size: NA
CDR3 protein: CASSSYRSNTEAFF
CDR3 DNA: TGTGCCAGCAGTTCTTACAGGTCCAACACTGAAGCTTTCTTT

J gene: TRBJ1-1
V gene: TRBV6-5
D gene: TRBD1
clone size: NA
CDR3 protein: CASSYSPTGVTEAFF
CDR3 DNA: TGTGCCAGCAGTTACTCCCCCACAGGGGTGACTGAAGCTTTCTTT

J gene: TRBJ2-1
V gene: TRBV6-5
D gene: NA
clone size: NA
CDR3 protein: CASSYVRRGDEQFF
CDR3 DNA: TGTGCCAGCAGTTACGTCAGGAGGGGCGATGAGCAGTTCTTC

J gene: TRBJ2-1
V gene: TRBV6-1
D gene: NA
clone size: NA
CDR3 protein: CAFSPRLSSYNEQFF
CDR3 DNA: TGTGCCTTCTCCCCCCGACTAAGCTCCTACAATGAGCAGTTCTTC

J gene: TRBJ2-1
V gene: TRBV5-1
D gene: NA
clone size: NA
CDR3 protein: CASSLGDNNEQFF
CDR3 DNA: TGCGCCAGCAGCTTGGGAGATAACAATGAGCAGTTCTTC

J gene: TRBJ1-1
V gene: TRBV11-2
D gene: NA
clone size: NA
CDR3 protein: CASALQGNTEAFF
CDR3 DNA: TGTGCCAGCGCACTCCAAGGGAACACTGAAGCTTTCTTT